The text below deals with one TCR beta chain. The assay was immunoSEQ multiplex PCR, and TCRdb's table has in-frame clones only and misses some. The top ten hold about 1.5% of the sample, which has around 500,000 clones, roughly nine tenths seen once. This sample stems from a study of Ad26.COV2.S vaccination and SARS-CoV-2 variants. About the study: This donor came from the COV1001 trial of Ad26.COV2.S.

Treatment indicated: roughly 20 received Ad26.COV2.S at low or high dose, single or two shots; about 5 received placebo; per-sample allocation not given. Day 63 after the first injection of vaccine or placebo was the sampling time. The origin of this receptor is a person aged 18-65 years who received the Ad26.COV2.S COVID-19 vaccine or a placebo. The material was peripheral blood, obtained in a trial of Ad26.COV2.S vaccine versus placebo.

The CDR3 protein is CASSEGQPPYEQYF. The DNA for the CDR3 is TGTGCCAGTAGTGAGGGGCAGCCTCCCTACGAGCAGTACTTC. The rearrangement uses TRBV19 and TRBJ2-7, with D possibly being TRBD1 or TRBD2 (5 bases each). V lost 5 bases, J lost 2 bases, and 13 bases lay in between. The CDR3 sequence is 14 residues long. CDR1 is LNHDA and CDR2 is SQIVND in the germline V gene (reference sequence). Combining the CDR3 with reference TRBV19 and TRBJ2-7 gives the whole variable domain DGGITQSPKYLFRKEGQNVTLSCEQNLNHDAMYWYRQDPGQGLRLIYYSQIVNDFQKGDIAEGYSVSREKKESFPLTVTSAQKNPTAFYLCASSEGQPPYEQYFGPGTRLTVT.